The 28 T cell receptor beta chains reported below all come from one sample, sequenced in a study of T cell responses to AZD1222 COVID-19 vaccine. Only in-frame clones appear in the TCRdb table, and some are missing; sequencing was by immunoSEQ multiplex PCR. The sample lists about 120,000 clones, 70% to 90% occurring once. Specimen: peripheral blood, collected on day 0 of AZD1222 vaccination. These receptors were obtained from an adult in good health.

The chain employs TRBV7-2 and TRBJ2-3, with TRBD2 identical over 7 bases. This CDR3 contains 16 residues. After removal of 3 bases from V and 0 bases from J, the junction contained 6 bases not matched to a gene. Germline V gene lookup returns CDR1 SGHTA and CDR2 FQGNSA. The CDR3 here is CASSLKTSSSTDTQYF. DNA for the CDR3: TGTGCCAGCAGCTTGAAGACTAGCAGTAGCACAGATACGCAGTATTTT.

This chain joins TRBV18 and TRBJ2-5; 15 nucleotides match TRBD2. Germline lookup yields CDR1 KGHSH and CDR2 LQKENI. The CDR3 has 18 residues. J gave up 2 bases and V 5 bases, and 9 bases lay outside the gene matches. The CDR3 coding sequence is TGTGCCAGCTCAGGAGGACTAGCGGGAGGGCCGGGACAAGAGACCCAGTACTTC. Encoded protein: CASSGGLAGGPGQETQYF.

This clone has just one count. This chain joins TRBV27 and TRBJ2-3; D may be TRBD2 (5 bases). V gave up 6 bases and J gave up 1 base, with 17 bases separating them. Germline V CDR1 and CDR2: MNHEY, SMNVEV (reference sequence). The length of the CDR3 is 16 residues. The CDR3 DNA reads TGTGCCAGCAGCCCCGGGAATTCTGGGGGCACAGATACGCAGTATTTT. It encodes CASSPGNSGGTDTQYF.

This clone was counted a few times. The chain combines TRBV6-5 with TRBJ2-7, with 7 bases lining up with TRBD1. The CDR3 consists of 15 residues. V was pared by 7 bases and J by 5 bases, with 14 bases of the junction left unmatched. Per the germline V gene, CDR1 is MNHEY and CDR2 is SVGAGI. The CDR3 sequence is CASTLHRDSLNEQYF. CDR3 sequence (DNA): TGTGCCAGCACTCTACACCGGGACAGTTTAAACGAGCAGTACTTC.

The V call is TRBV4-1, the J call TRBJ1-4; maybe TRBD1 (5 bases). The V end lost 0 bases, the J end lost 5 bases, and 7 bases lay between the germline ends. There are 14 residues in the CDR3. Germline CDR1 is MGHRA and CDR2 is YSYEKL. The CDR3 here is CASSQEPGNEKLFF. The CDR3 DNA is TGCGCCAGCAGCCAAGAGCCAGGGAATGAAAAACTGTTTTTT.

This sequence joins TRBV4-1 and TRBJ2-5; D not resolved. Between the trimmed V and J ends, which lost 0 bases and 2 bases, there was a span of 7 bases. The CDR3 runs to 14 residues. The germline V gene has CDR1 MGHRA and CDR2 YSYEKL. The CDR3 DNA is TGCGCCAGCAGCCAAGAAGCAGGTCAAGAGACCCAGTACTTC. Its protein is CASSQEAGQETQYF.

This clone has just a few counts. The same CDR3 also results from other DNA sequences found in this sample. V is TRBV2 and J is TRBJ1-4, with unresolved D. The ends were cut back, 6 bases at V and 8 bases at J, with 13 bases in the middle. Germline CDR1 is SNHLY and CDR2 is FYNNEI. This CDR3 is built from 13 residues. CDR3 region: CASSRDRREKLFF. The DNA for the CDR3 is TGTGCCAGCAGCCGGGATAGGAGGGAAAAACTGTTTTTT.

V is TRBV18 and J is TRBJ1-6; D not certain. Trimming took off 3 bases at V and 18 bases at J, with 18 bases between the two ends. The CDR3 covers 13 residues. Germline assignment: CDR1 KGHSH and CDR2 LQKENI. The CDR3 is CASSPELASLPHF. CDR3 in DNA: TGTGCCAGCTCACCCGAGCTGGCCTCTCTCCCCCACTTT.

The chain has TRBV2 and TRBJ2-5; either TRBD1 or TRBD2 may supply D (5 bases each). Germline V gene sequence: CDR1 SNHLY, CDR2 FYNNEI. V was pared by 7 bases and J by 5 bases, with 14 bases between. CDR3 length equals 13 residues. The CDR3 nucleotides read TGTGCCAGCACCTCCTTGGGGGTTGAGACCCAGTACTTC. Translating gives CASTSLGVETQYF. The full variable domain, completed using reference TRBV2 and TRBJ2-5, is EPEVTQTPSHQVTQMGQEVILRCVPISNHLYFYWYRQILGQKVEFLVSFYNNEISEKSEIFDDQFSVERPDGSNFTLKIRSTKLEDSAMYFCASTSLGVETQYFGPGTRLLVL.

The chain employs TRBV4-1 and TRBJ2-7; 9 bases match TRBD2. This CDR3 has 17 residues. CDR1 is MGHRA, CDR2 YSYEKL, per germline. V dropped 0 bases and J dropped 4; count of bases not matched to a gene: 10. DNA for the CDR3: TGCGCCAGCAGCCAAGATCAGCGGCTAGCGGGACGGTACGAGCAGTACTTC. This codes for CASSQDQRLAGRYEQYF.

V and J are TRBV19 and TRBJ2-1; 10 bases are shared with TRBD1. The CDR3 contains 18 residues. Germline V gene lookup returns CDR1 LNHDA and CDR2 SQIVND (reference sequence). After removal of 2 bases from V and 6 bases from J, the junction contained 13 bases not matched to a gene. The CDR3 DNA reads as TGTGCCAGTAGTATACCCCTCCTCGACAGGGGGCTGCCCAATGAGCAGTTCTTC. Translating gives CASSIPLLDRGLPNEQFF.

This chain joins TRBV6-5 and TRBJ2-7, with a possible D match to TRBD1 (6 bases). This CDR3 has 14 amino acids. Germline-derived CDR1 and CDR2 are MNHEY and SVGAGI. Trimming took 2 bases from V and 0 from J, leaving 8 bases between them. CDR3 nucleotides: TGTGCCAGCAGTTACCAGGACAGCTCCTACGAGCAGTACTTC. Translated, it gives CASSYQDSSYEQYF.

Only a few counts were recorded for this clone. V gene TRBV2 combines with J gene TRBJ2-1; the match to TRBD2 covers 10 bases. This CDR3 region has 15 residues. The V and J ends lost 6 bases and 9 bases, in that order; junction bases with no gene match: 11. Germline values: CDR1 SNHLY, CDR2 FYNNEI. In DNA form, the CDR3 reads TGTGCCAGCAGGCCGTCTAGCGGGAGTAGCGGTGAGCAGTTCTTC. Translating gives CASRPSSGSSGEQFF. The variable domain in full, with the rest retrieved from reference TRBV2 and TRBJ2-1, is EPEVTQTPSHQVTQMGQEVILRCVPISNHLYFYWYRQILGQKVEFLVSFYNNEISEKSEIFDDQFSVERPDGSNFTLKIRSTKLEDSAMYFCASRPSSGSSGEQFFGPGTRLTVL.

J is TRBJ1-6 and V is TRBV18; D ambiguous. V gave up 7 bases and J gave up 10 bases, with 14 bases separating them. The CDR3 totals 13 residues. In germline, CDR1 is KGHSH, CDR2 LQKENI. The CDR3 spells CASYSDFRSPLHF. In nucleotides, the CDR3 is TGTGCCAGCTACAGCGATTTTCGGTCACCCCTCCACTTT.

J is TRBJ1-5 and V is TRBV30; perhaps TRBD1 as D (6 bases). V lost 3 bases and J lost 1, with 13 bases in between. The CDR3 is made up of 15 amino acids. The V gene's germline CDR1 is GTSNPN and CDR2 SVGIG (reference sequence). This CDR3 is CAWSGTGTSNQPQHF. In nucleotides, the CDR3 is TGTGCCTGGAGCGGCACCGGGACAAGCAATCAGCCCCAGCATTTT.

The chain couples TRBV19 to TRBJ1-2, with D tentatively TRBD1 (6 bases). The CDR3 runs to 14 residues. Trimming left V 2 bases short and J 4 bases short, with 11 bases between. CDR1 LNHDA and CDR2 SQIVND come from the germline V gene (reference sequence). The CDR3 is CASSIPGVGYGYTF. In nucleotides, the CDR3 is TGTGCCAGTAGTATACCAGGGGTGGGCTATGGCTACACCTTC.

This clone has a handful of counts. CDR3 sequence: CSVGGQDYGYTF. CDR3 coding DNA: TGCAGCGTTGGGGGACAGGACTATGGCTACACCTTC. The rearrangement joins TRBV29-1 to TRBJ1-2; 8 bases align to TRBD1. Germline values: CDR1 SQVTM, CDR2 ANQGSEA. The V gene end was trimmed by 4 bases and the J gene end by 3 bases; junction bases not matched to a gene: 1. The CDR3 extends over 12 amino acids. Based on the CDR3 plus reference TRBV29-1 and TRBJ1-2, the full variable domain is SAVISQKPSRDICQRGTSLTIQCQVDSQVTMMFWYRQQPGQSLTLIATANQGSEATYESGFVIDKFPISRPNLTFSTLTVSNMSPEDSSIYLCSVGGQDYGYTFGSGTRLTVV.

The table lists this clone with a count of one. The chain couples TRBV19 to TRBJ2-7, with 7 bases identical to TRBD2. The trim removed 3 bases at V and 2 bases at J, leaving 7 bases unmatched. The germline V gene encodes CDR1 LNHDA and CDR2 SQIVND (reference sequence). This CDR3 is built from 15 residues. CDR3 amino acids: CASSIKAGSTYEQYF. For the CDR3, the DNA is TGTGCCAGTAGTATTAAAGCGGGGTCTACCTACGAGCAGTACTTC.

J is TRBJ2-1 and V is TRBV5-1; TRBD2 agrees at 10 bases. The CDR3 is made up of 16 amino acids. Germline-derived CDR1 and CDR2 are SGHRS and YFSETQ. V dropped 5 bases and J dropped 7; count of bases not matched to a gene: 12. This chain's CDR3 is CASSLSSGGAYNEQFF. The CDR3 bases are TGCGCCAGCAGTTTATCCAGCGGGGGGGCGTATAATGAGCAGTTCTTC.

The V gene is TRBV7-2, the J gene TRBJ1-4; D perhaps matches TRBD1 (5 bases). Germline CDR1 and CDR2: SGHTA and FQGNSA. The V end lost 3 bases, the J end lost 0 bases, and 14 bases lay between the germline ends. The CDR3 loop spans 17 amino acids. The CDR3 loop is CASSFLTWGATNEKLFF. The DNA for the CDR3 is TGTGCCAGCAGCTTTTTAACGTGGGGGGCAACTAATGAAAAACTGTTTTTT.

The V call is TRBV29-1, the J call TRBJ2-2, with 16 bases that match TRBD2. The length of the CDR3 is 17 residues. Germline V gives CDR1 SQVTM, CDR2 ANQGSEA. Trimming at V came to 6 bases and at J to 3 bases, leaving 7 bases not matched to a gene. For the CDR3, the DNA is TGCAGCGTACAGGGACTAGCGGGAGGGCCGGACACCGGGGAGCTGTTTTTT. Translation gives CSVQGLAGGPDTGELFF.

V and J are TRBV18 and TRBJ1-6; possible D gene TRBD1, 5 bases. This CDR3 contains 18 residues. The germline CDR1 and CDR2 sequences are KGHSH and LQKENI. Trimming removed 5 bases from V and 9 bases from J, with 26 bases in between. The CDR3 region is CASSIQRATASLSSPLHF. CDR3 sequence (DNA): TGTGCCAGCTCAATCCAACGAGCGACAGCCTCCCTTAGTTCACCCCTCCACTTT.

The gene calls are TRBV13 and TRBJ2-1, with D perhaps given as TRBD1 or TRBD2 (5 bases each). Trimming removed 8 bases at V and 4 bases at J, with 18 bases between. Germline CDR1 PRHDT, CDR2 FYEKMQ (reference sequence). This CDR3 spans 15 amino acids. CDR3 sequence (DNA): TGTGCCAGCGGTAGCGAGGGGCGCAGTTACAATGAGCAGTTCTTC. Protein product: CASGSEGRSYNEQFF.

The chain is built from TRBV7-2 and TRBJ2-2; D is unclear. This CDR3 has 13 residues. Per germline, CDR1 SGHTA and CDR2 FQGNSA. With 3 bases removed from V and 6 bases from J, the gap between germline ends came to 8 bases. The CDR3 DNA is TGTGCCAGCAGCTTTTTCAGGCCCGGGGAGCTGTTTTTT. It yields the protein CASSFFRPGELFF. The variable domain in full, completed from reference TRBV7-2 and TRBJ2-2, reads GAGVSQSPSNKVTEKGKDVELRCDPISGHTALYWYRQSLGQGLEFLIYFQGNSAPDKSGLPSDRFSAERTGGSVSTLTIQRTQQEDSAVYLCASSFFRPGELFFGEGSRLTVL.

The chain joins TRBV28 to TRBJ1-4, with a weak D call TRBD1 (6 bases). V was shortened by 8 bases and J by 0 bases, with 16 bases between the two germline ends. This CDR3 has 16 amino acids. Germline CDR1 is MDHEN and CDR2 is SYDVKM. CDR3 nucleotides: TGTGCCAGCTTGAGGGGGGGAGCCGCAACTAATGAAAAACTGTTTTTT. It is translated as CASLRGGAATNEKLFF.

This clone was recorded once. This rearrangement joins TRBV5-1 to TRBJ2-7; 7 bases line up with TRBD2. The CDR3 runs to 16 residues. Germline loops: CDR1 SGHRS, CDR2 YFSETQ. V gave up 4 bases and J gave up 1 base; unmatched junction bases: 11. CDR3 coding DNA: TGCGCCAGCAGCATCGAAGCAGCGGGGACTTCCTACGAGCAGTACTTC. Translating gives CASSIEAAGTSYEQYF.

The rearrangement uses TRBV2 and TRBJ2-3; 7 nucleotides match TRBD2. The CDR3 totals 12 residues. Germline loops: CDR1 SNHLY, CDR2 FYNNEI. CDR3: CAGGRDSDTQYF. CDR3 sequence (DNA): TGTGCTGGGGGGAGGGATTCAGATACGCAGTATTTT.

CDR3 loop: CASSLSGGGNGANVLTF. The CDR3 coding sequence is TGTGCCAGCAGCTTATCTGGGGGTGGGAATGGGGCCAACGTCCTGACTTTC. The V call is TRBV7-9, the J call TRBJ2-6; D is tentatively TRBD1 or TRBD2 (5 bases each). Trimming left V 2 bases short and J 3 bases short, with 14 bases between. This CDR3 is 17 amino acids long. Germline values: CDR1 SEHNR, CDR2 FQNEAQ (reference sequence). Full variable domain (outside the CDR3, taken from reference TRBV7-9 and TRBJ2-6): DTGVSQNPRHKITKRGQNVTFRCDPISEHNRLYWYRQTLGQGPEFLTYFQNEAQLEKSRLLSDRFSAERPKGSFSTLEIQRTEQGDSAMYLCASSLSGGGNGANVLTFGAGSRLTVL.